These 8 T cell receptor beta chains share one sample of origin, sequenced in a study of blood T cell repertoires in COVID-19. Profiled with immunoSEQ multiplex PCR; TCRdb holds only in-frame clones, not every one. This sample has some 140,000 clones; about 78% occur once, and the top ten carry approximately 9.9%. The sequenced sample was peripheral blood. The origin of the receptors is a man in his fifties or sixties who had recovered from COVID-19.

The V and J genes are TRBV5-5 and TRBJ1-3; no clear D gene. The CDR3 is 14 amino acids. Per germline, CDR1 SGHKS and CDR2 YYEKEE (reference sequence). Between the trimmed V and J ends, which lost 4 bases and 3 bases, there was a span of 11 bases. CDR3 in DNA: TGTGCCAGCAGCCTAGAAAACTATGGAAACACCATATATTTT. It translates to CASSLENYGNTIYF.

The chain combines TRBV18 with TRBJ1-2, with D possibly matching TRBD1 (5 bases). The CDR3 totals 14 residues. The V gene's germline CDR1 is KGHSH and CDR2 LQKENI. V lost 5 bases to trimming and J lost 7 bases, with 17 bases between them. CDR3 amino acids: CASSSDAGLVGYTF. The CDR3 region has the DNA TGTGCCAGCTCATCGGACGCAGGGCTTGTTGGCTACACCTTC.

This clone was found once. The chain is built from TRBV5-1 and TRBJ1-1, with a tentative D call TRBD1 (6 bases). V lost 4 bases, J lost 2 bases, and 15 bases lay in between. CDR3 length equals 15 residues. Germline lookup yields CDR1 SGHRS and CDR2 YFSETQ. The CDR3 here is CASSPSGGPNTEAFF. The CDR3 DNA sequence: TGCGCCAGCAGCCCCTCGGGGGGGCCTAACACTGAAGCTTTCTTT.

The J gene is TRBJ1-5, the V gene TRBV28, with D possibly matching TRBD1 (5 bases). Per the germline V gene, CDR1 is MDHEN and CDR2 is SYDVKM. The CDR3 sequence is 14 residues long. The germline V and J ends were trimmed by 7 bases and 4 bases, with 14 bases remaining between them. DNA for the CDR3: TGTGCCAGCAACTTCAGGGAAAGGAATCAGCCCCAGCATTTT. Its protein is CASNFRERNQPQHF.

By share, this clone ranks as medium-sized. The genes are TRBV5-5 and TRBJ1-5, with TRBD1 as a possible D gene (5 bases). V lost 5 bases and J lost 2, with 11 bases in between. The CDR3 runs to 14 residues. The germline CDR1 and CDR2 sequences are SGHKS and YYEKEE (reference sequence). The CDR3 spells CASRPGVGNQPQHF. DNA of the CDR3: TGTGCCAGCAGGCCGGGGGTAGGCAATCAGCCCCAGCATTTT.

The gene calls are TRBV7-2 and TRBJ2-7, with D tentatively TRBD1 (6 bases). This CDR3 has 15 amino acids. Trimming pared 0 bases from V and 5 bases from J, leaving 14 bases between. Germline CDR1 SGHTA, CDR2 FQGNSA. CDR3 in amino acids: CASSLARTGYNEQYF. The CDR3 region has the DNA TGTGCCAGCAGCTTAGCGAGAACAGGGTATAACGAGCAGTACTTC.

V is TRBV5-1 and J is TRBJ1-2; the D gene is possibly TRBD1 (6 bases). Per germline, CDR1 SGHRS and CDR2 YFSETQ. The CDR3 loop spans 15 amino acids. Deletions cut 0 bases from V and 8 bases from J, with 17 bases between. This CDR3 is CASSLDGGQTSGYTF. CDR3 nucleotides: TGCGCCAGCAGCTTGGATGGGGGCCAGACCTCCGGCTACACCTTC. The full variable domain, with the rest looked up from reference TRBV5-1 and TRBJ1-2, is KAGVTQTPRYLIKTRGQQVTLSCSPISGHRSVSWYQQTPGQGLQFLFEYFSETQRNKGNFPGRFSGRQFSNSRSEMNVSTLELGDSALYLCASSLDGGQTSGYTFGSGTRLTVV.

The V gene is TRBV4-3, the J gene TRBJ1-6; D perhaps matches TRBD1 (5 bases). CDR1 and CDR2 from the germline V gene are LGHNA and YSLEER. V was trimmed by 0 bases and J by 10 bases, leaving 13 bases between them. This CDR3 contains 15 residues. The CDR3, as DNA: TGCGCCAGCAGCCAAGATCGCGGACAACAATCACCCCTCCACTTT. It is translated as CASSQDRGQQSPLHF.